The sequence of this TCR beta chain was determined in a study of T cell responses to AZD1222 COVID-19 vaccine. Method: immunoSEQ multiplex PCR; TCRdb's copy keeps in-frame clones and lacks some. Of 84,000 or so clones listed, 91% were seen once; the top ten hold around 5.2%. This CDR3 has 18 amino acids. The trim removed 1 base at V and 0 bases at J, leaving 6 bases unmatched. Germline CDR1 reads KGHSH; CDR2 reads LQKENI. V and J are TRBV18 and TRBJ2-2, with 9 bases that match TRBD1. The sequence was collected from an adult in good health. This sample comprised peripheral blood, obtained on day 0 of MenACWY control vaccination. The CDR3 nucleotides read TGTGCCAGCTCACCACGCTCCGGGACAGGGTCGAACACCGGGGAGCTGTTTTTT. Protein: CASSPRSGTGSNTGELFF.